This is a list of T cell receptor beta chains from one sample in a study of PD-1 blockade in classical Hodgkin lymphoma. Sequencing used immunoSEQ multiplex PCR; TCRdb keeps in-frame clones, though not all of them. Here the sample spans 55,000 to 80,000 clones, just over 90% being singletons. The sample was peripheral blood mononuclear cells (PBMCs), taken at baseline. The source is a human donor with classical Hodgkin lymphoma. The CDR3 runs from the conserved cysteine through the conserved F or W. A D gene is named only where the DNA matches it firmly. Size is stated for part of the rows, as once, few or many counts, or as a class when the clone is expanded.

TRBJ2-1 | TRBV19 | TRBD2 | - | CASSIAGGSYNEQFF | TGTGCCAGTAGTATAGCGGGAGGCTCCTACAATGAGCAGTTCTTC
TRBJ2-2 | TRBV19 | - | - | CASRYTGELFF | TGTGCCAGTAGATACACCGGGGAGCTGTTTTTT
TRBJ2-7 | TRBV5-4 | TRBD1 | - | CASSSEWTGGTYEQYF | TGTGCCAGCAGCAGTGAGTGGACAGGGGGAACCTACGAGCAGTACTTC
TRBJ1-3 | TRBV2 | TRBD1 | - | CASSPGGGPVSGNTIYF | TGTGCCAGCAGTCCAGGGGGAGGGCCCGTCTCTGGAAACACCATATATTTT
TRBJ2-2 | TRBV18 | - | - | CASSNRGELFF | TGTGCCAGCTCAAATCGGGGGGAGCTGTTTTTT
TRBJ2-7 | TRBV5-1 | - | once | CASSLGGPNYEQYF | TGCGCCAGCAGCTTGGGGGGACCAAACTACGAGCAGTACTTC
TRBJ1-2 | TRBV29-1 | - | - | CSVEDLINYGEDYGYTF | TGCAGCGTTGAAGATCTCATTAACTACGGGGAAGACTATGGCTACACCTTC
TRBJ2-7 | TRBV5-4 | - | - | CASSLALGPQPGTEQYF | TGTGCCAGCAGCTTGGCCCTCGGCCCTCAACCCGGGACCGAGCAGTACTTC
TRBJ1-1 | TRBV29-1 | - | - | CSVEKTVETEAFF | TGCAGCGTTGAAAAGACAGTGGAGACTGAAGCTTTCTTT
TRBJ2-5 | TRBV28 | - | - | CATGGHFSPEAGTQYF | TGTGCCACCGGCGGACATTTCTCCCCTGAGGCAGGGACCCAGTACTTC
TRBJ1-2 | TRBV4-1 | - | - | CASSQDPLGYTF | TGCGCCAGCAGCCAAGACCCCCTTGGCTACACCTTC
TRBJ1-2 | TRBV18 | - | - | CASSPQADDFYGYTF | TGTGCCAGCTCACCACAGGCCGATGATTTCTATGGCTACACCTTC
TRBJ2-7 | TRBV27 | - | - | CASSSRYFDEQYF | TGTGCCAGCAGTTCTAGATATTTCGACGAGCAGTACTTC
TRBJ2-1 | TRBV7-7 | - | - | CASSFTKDNEQFF | TGTGCCAGCAGCTTCACAAAGGACAATGAGCAGTTCTTC
TRBJ2-7 | TRBV27 | - | - | CASSPRPSYEQYF | TGTGCCAGCAGTCCGCGTCCCTCCTACGAGCAGTACTTC
TRBJ2-3 | TRBV18 | TRBD1 | - | CASSPPPTGHSTDTQYF | TGTGCCAGCTCACCACCCCCGACAGGGCATAGCACAGATACGCAGTATTTT
TRBJ1-2 | TRBV7-9 | TRBD1 | - | CASQGESANYGYTF | TGTGCCAGTCAGGGGGAGTCTGCTAACTATGGCTACACCTTC
TRBJ2-7 | TRBV5-6 | - | - | CASSWSSYEQYF | TGTGCCAGCAGCTGGAGCTCCTACGAGCAGTACTTC
TRBJ2-5 | TRBV5-1 | - | - | CASSLLNRQQYQETQYF | TGCGCCAGCAGCTTGTTAAACAGACAACAGTACCAAGAGACCCAGTACTTC
TRBJ1-2 | TRBV2 | - | - | CASRQGAANYGYTF | TGTGCCAGCAGACAGGGTGCGGCTAACTATGGCTACACCTTC
TRBJ2-3 | TRBV9 | TRBD1 | - | CASSLGQGSTDTQYF | TGTGCCAGCAGCTTAGGACAGGGAAGCACAGATACGCAGTATTTT
TRBJ2-5 | TRBV11-2 | - | - | CASSLGTLQETQYF | TGTGCCAGCAGCCTCGGGACTTTGCAAGAGACCCAGTACTTC
TRBJ2-1 | TRBV27 | - | once | CASSFDGRGSYNEQFF | TGTGCCAGCAGTTTCGACGGCAGGGGCTCCTACAATGAGCAGTTCTTC
TRBJ1-5 | TRBV5-1 | - | once | CASYIRQPQHF | TGCGCCAGCTATATCCGCCAGCCCCAGCATTTT
TRBJ2-1 | TRBV6-5 | TRBD1 | once | CASSYDRVGYEQFF | TGTGCCAGCAGTTACGACAGGGTTGGATATGAGCAGTTCTTC
TRBJ2-7 | TRBV4-3 | - | - | CASSQDSRGLKDSTYEQYF | TGCGCCAGCAGCCAAGATTCTCGGGGGCTTAAGGACTCCACCTACGAGCAGTACTTC
TRBJ1-4 | TRBV15 | - | - | CATSGQWDIRGNEKLFF | TGTGCCACCAGTGGACAGTGGGACATCCGAGGGAATGAAAAACTGTTTTTT
TRBJ1-1 | TRBV5-1 | - | - | CASSLRTGAQGTEAFF | TGCGCCAGCAGCTTGCGTACCGGGGCCCAGGGGACTGAAGCTTTCTTT
TRBJ1-1 | TRBV7-9 | - | - | CASSPPRGSLHPEAFF | TGTGCCAGCAGTCCCCCCCGGGGCAGCCTGCACCCTGAAGCTTTCTTT
TRBJ2-5 | TRBV7-9 | - | - | CASSLGFVSGASVKTQYF | TGTGCCAGCAGCTTAGGGTTCGTCTCAGGAGCCTCTGTGAAGACCCAGTACTTC
TRBJ2-7 | TRBV27 | - | - | CASRPNTYEQYF | TGTGCCAGCAGACCCAACACCTACGAGCAGTACTTC
TRBJ2-1 | TRBV25-1 | TRBD1 | - | CASSESAMGTAFYNEQFF | TGTGCCAGCAGTGAATCGGCGATGGGGACAGCTTTCTACAATGAGCAGTTCTTC
TRBJ1-1 | TRBV6-5 | - | - | CASSNTGWNTEAFF | TGTGCCAGCAGTAACACAGGGTGGAACACTGAAGCTTTCTTT
TRBJ2-2 | TRBV9 | - | - | CASSVVSGPGELFF | TGTGCCAGCAGCGTAGTCTCAGGGCCCGGGGAGCTGTTTTTT
TRBJ1-2 | TRBV6-5 | - | few | CASAFNGPPPVGYTF | TGTGCCAGCGCCTTCAATGGCCCCCCCCCGGTTGGCTACACCTTC
TRBJ2-7 | TRBV18 | TRBD2 | - | CASSPQREDSYEQYF | TGTGCCAGCTCACCACAGCGGGAGGACTCCTACGAGCAGTACTTC
TRBJ2-3 | TRBV23-1 | - | - | CASSQSRAADSTDTQYF | TGCGCCAGCAGTCAATCTAGGGCGGCAGACAGCACAGATACGCAGTATTTT
TRBJ2-7 | TRBV6-5 | - | - | CASSYLLTRKAYEQYF | TGTGCCAGCAGTTACCTACTCACCAGGAAGGCCTACGAGCAGTACTTC
TRBJ2-5 | TRBV27 | TRBD2 | - | CASSLTSGTGETQYF | TGTGCCAGCAGTTTGACTAGCGGGACCGGGGAGACCCAGTACTTC
TRBJ2-1 | TRBV6-4 | - | - | CASSDTGGRKSYNEQFF | TGTGCCAGCAGTGATACAGGAGGACGGAAATCCTACAATGAGCAGTTCTTC
TRBJ1-6 | TRBV11-2 | - | - | CASSSEGDRDSPLHF | TGTGCCAGCAGCTCCGAGGGGGATCGAGATTCACCCCTCCACTTT
TRBJ1-4 | TRBV27 | TRBD1 | - | CASSPPPRTGRNEKLFF | TGTGCCAGCAGTCCGCCTCCTCGGACAGGGCGAAATGAAAAACTGTTTTTT
TRBJ2-1 | TRBV10-3 | - | - | CAISESILSGDGPYNEQFF | TGTGCCATCAGTGAGTCGATACTGTCCGGAGACGGGCCCTACAATGAGCAGTTCTTC
TRBJ2-2 | TRBV4-2 | - | - | CASSPGQNTGELFF | TGTGCCAGCAGCCCGGGACAGAACACCGGGGAGCTGTTTTTT
TRBJ2-3 | TRBV7-6 | - | - | CASSFSSTDTQYF | TGTGCCAGCAGCTTCTCTAGCACAGATACGCAGTATTTT
TRBJ2-5 | TRBV6-5 | - | - | CASVGFDETQYF | TGTGCCTCGGTTGGTTTTGACGAGACCCAGTACTTC